One sample yielded the 27 T cell receptor beta chains listed below, sequenced in a study of blood T cells in healthy people across ages. Then a second PCR, running about 7 to 11 cycles, was carried out with a sample-barcoded 5' primer and a J-beta primer mix. TCRdb recomputed calls from the 5' RACE reads with MiXCR, one row per CDR3 protein. The sample has over 1,500,000 distinct CDR3 sequences; about two fifths are singletons. What was sequenced was blood. Source of these receptors: a human donor in good health.

The chain combines TRBV20-1 with TRBJ2-1, with TRBD1 as a possible D gene (5 bases). Per the germline V gene, CDR1 is DFQATT and CDR2 is SNEGSKA (reference sequence). The V gene lost 1 base and the J gene lost 0 bases, with 16 bases spanning the gap. CDR3 size: 17 residues. The CDR3 nucleotides read TGCAGTGCTAGAGTAAGCAACGGACACCACTCCTACAATGAGCAGTTCTTC. It yields the protein CSARVSNGHHSYNEQFF.

This clonotype was found a few times. The CDR3, as DNA: TGCAGCGTCGGGACTAGCGGAGGAGAGCAGTTCTTC. Its translation is CSVGTSGGEQFF. The J gene is TRBJ2-1, the V gene TRBV29-1; TRBD2 matches at 11 bases. V lost 6 bases and J lost 10; bases outside the gene matches: 5. This CDR3 is 12 amino acids long. The germline gives CDR1 SQVTM, CDR2 ANQGSEA.

The CDR3: CASSLTGGLYYNEQFF. CDR3 nucleotides: TGTGCCAGCAGCTTGACAGGGGGCCTGTACTACAATGAGCAGTTCTTC. The chain combines TRBV7-2 with TRBJ2-1; TRBD1 aligns across 10 bases. The CDR3 spans 16 residues. V lost 3 bases and J lost 3; bases outside the gene matches: 5. Germline-derived CDR1 and CDR2 are SGHTA and FQGNSA.

The rearrangement joins TRBV4-2 to TRBJ2-3; 7 bases line up with TRBD1. Germline CDR1 LGHNA, CDR2 YNFKEQ. CDR3 length equals 17 residues. V gave up 1 base and J gave up 4 bases; unmatched junction bases: 11. In DNA form, the CDR3 reads TGTGCCAGCAGCCAAGGTCTACGGGACAGTCGATCAGATACGCAGTATTTT. Protein: CASSQGLRDSRSDTQYF.

Details on this clonotype: The junction shows a germline mismatch at one end, possibly a read error. The genes are TRBV4-2 and TRBJ2-5; possibly TRBD1 for D (5 bases). The length of the CDR3 is 15 residues. Germline V gives CDR1 LGHNA, CDR2 YNFKEQ. This CDR3 is CAGSQEARAPETQYF. The CDR3 DNA reads TGTGCCGGCAGCCAAGAGGCCAGGGCCCCAGAGACCCAGTACTTC.

This clonotype turned up a few times. The junction does not match germline at one end; this may be a read error. The chain links TRBV27 to TRBJ2-6; D perhaps matches TRBD1 (5 bases). The CDR3 is 13 amino acids. Germline CDR1 and CDR2: MNHEY and SMNVEV (reference sequence). The CDR3 sequence is CASSLTGANVRTF. The CDR3, as DNA: TGTGCCAGCAGTTTAACTGGGGCCAACGTCCGGACTTTC.

The chain uses TRBV7-9 and TRBJ2-5; no clear D. V gave up 8 bases and J gave up 5 bases, with 12 bases separating them. Germline loops: CDR1 SEHNR, CDR2 FQNEAQ (reference sequence). The CDR3 runs to 12 residues. CDR3 in amino acids: CASEQYGETQYF. Written as DNA, the CDR3 is TGTGCCAGCGAGCAATACGGGGAGACCCAGTACTTC.

CDR3 DNA: TGTGCCAGCAGGGGTTACCCCTACGAGCAGTACTTC. It translates to CASRGYPYEQYF. This rearrangement joins TRBV27 to TRBJ2-7; D not resolved. CDR3 length equals 12 residues. CDR1 and CDR2 from the germline V gene are MNHEY and SMNVEV (reference sequence). V dropped 6 bases and J dropped 2 bases, with 8 bases sitting between them.

The chain couples TRBV12-3 or TRBV12-4 to TRBJ1-5; D uncertain. This CDR3 has 14 amino acids. Trimming took off 6 bases at V and 7 bases at J, with 16 bases between the two ends. This CDR3 reads CASSKVIIGQPQHF. CDR3 DNA: TGTGCCAGCAGCAAAGTCATAATCGGACAGCCCCAGCATTTT.

This chain uses TRBV20-1 with TRBJ2-3, with D uncertain. This CDR3 comprises 14 residues. Trimming took off 5 bases at V and 2 bases at J, with 14 bases between the two ends. Germline-derived CDR1 and CDR2 are DFQATT and SNEGSKA (reference sequence). The CDR3 DNA follows: TGCAGTGCTCGGCCACCGTACCTCACAGATACGCAGTATTTT. It encodes CSARPPYLTDTQYF.

This clonotype was observed a few times. The V call is TRBV15, the J call TRBJ2-3, with D perhaps matching TRBD1 or TRBD2 (5 bases each). Germline V gives CDR1 LNHNV, CDR2 YYDKDF (reference sequence). The CDR3 runs 16 residues. The V end was cut by 3 bases, the J end by 1 base, with 14 bases between. Written as DNA, the CDR3 is TGTGCCACCAGCAGCAACAGTGGGGGTGGCACAGATACGCAGTATTTT. Its protein is CATSSNSGGGTDTQYF. The variable domain in full, with the rest retrieved from reference TRBV15 and TRBJ2-3, is DAMVIQNPRYQVTQFGKPVTLSCSQTLNHNVMYWYQQKSSQAPKLLFHYYDKDFNNEADTPDNFQSRRPNTSFCFLDIRSPGLGDTAMYLCATSSNSGGGTDTQYFGPGTRLTVL.

The V call is TRBV10-3, the J call TRBJ1-1; D is uncertain. This CDR3 spans 15 amino acids. Trimming stripped 5 bases from V and 0 bases from J, with 13 bases between. Germline V gene sequence: CDR1 ENHRY, CDR2 SYGVKD. CDR3 nucleotides: TGTGCCATCAGTAGAGCGACCGACTTGAACACTGAAGCTTTCTTT. This gives the protein CAISRATDLNTEAFF.

This clonotype occurred a few times. The rearrangement joins TRBV7-2 to TRBJ2-3, with TRBD2 matching over 10 bases. V was clipped by 3 bases and J by 2 bases; unmatched bases: 5. CDR1 and CDR2 from the germline V gene are SGHTA and FQGNSA. The CDR3 covers 16 residues. The CDR3 is CASSFSSGGVTDTQYF. CDR3 nucleotides: TGTGCCAGCAGCTTTTCGAGCGGGGGGGTCACAGATACGCAGTATTTT.

This chain connects TRBV29-1 to TRBJ2-3, with a possible D match to TRBD2 (6 bases). Trimming pared 6 bases from V and 0 bases from J, leaving 13 bases between. The CDR3 runs 14 residues. Per the germline V gene, CDR1 is SQVTM and CDR2 is ANQGSEA. CDR3 sequence reads: CSVSAGRSTDTQYF. The CDR3 DNA sequence: TGCAGCGTCTCGGCGGGACGGAGCACAGATACGCAGTATTTT.

This clonotype was detected a few times. The J gene is TRBJ2-7, the V gene TRBV9; possibly TRBD1 or TRBD2 for D (5 bases each). This CDR3 spans 15 amino acids. Germline CDR1 is SGDLS and CDR2 is YYNGEE. The germline V and J ends were trimmed by 0 bases and 3 bases, with 13 bases remaining between them. In nucleotides, the CDR3 is TGTGCCAGCAGCGTAGGATGGGGGTCCGGCTACGAGCAGTACTTC. This sequence encodes CASSVGWGSGYEQYF.

The V call is TRBV29-1, the J call TRBJ2-4; 12 nucleotides match TRBD2. The CDR3 has 15 residues. J lost 0 bases, V lost 7 bases, and 4 bases had no gene match. CDR1 is SQVTM, CDR2 ANQGSEA, per germline. The CDR3 loop is CSAALAGGAKNIQYF. The CDR3 region has the DNA TGCAGCGCCGCACTAGCGGGGGGAGCCAAAAACATTCAGTACTTC.

This clonotype appeared a few times. The gene calls are TRBV4-1 and TRBJ2-1, with 11 bases lining up with TRBD2. Germline CDR1 is MGHRA and CDR2 is YSYEKL. The CDR3 runs to 19 residues. After removal of 3 bases from V and 9 bases from J, the junction contained 19 bases not matched to a gene. CDR3 region: CASSHPRASGGRRPGEQFF. DNA of the CDR3: TGCGCCAGCAGCCACCCTAGGGCTAGCGGGGGGCGTAGGCCAGGTGAGCAGTTCTTC.

V usage is TRBV7-3 and J usage is TRBJ1-2; D perhaps matches TRBD1 (5 bases). The CDR3 spans 14 residues. The germline V gene encodes CDR1 SGHTA and CDR2 FQGTGA. The V gene lost 3 bases and the J gene lost 4 bases, with 12 bases spanning the gap. CDR3 DNA sequence: TGTGCCAGCAGCTTCGGACAATTTGGCTATGGCTACACCTTC. Translated, it gives CASSFGQFGYGYTF.

The rearrangement joins TRBV28 to TRBJ1-1; D is perhaps TRBD1 (6 bases). The CDR3 totals 16 residues. V dropped 2 bases and J dropped 1 base, with 14 bases sitting between them. Per germline, CDR1 MDHEN and CDR2 SYDVKM. Here the CDR3 reads CASSLVAGAPNTEAFF. CDR3 in DNA: TGTGCCAGCAGTTTAGTGGCAGGGGCTCCGAACACTGAAGCTTTCTTT.

J is TRBJ1-2 and V is TRBV7-2, with D tentatively TRBD1 (6 bases). CDR1 and CDR2 from the germline V gene are SGHTA and FQGNSA. This CDR3 has 20 amino acids. Trimming cost V 4 bases and J 0 bases, with 27 bases left between them. In DNA, the CDR3 is TGTGCCAGCAGCTATCGCGTGACCGGGGGGGCAGCAGGAGCTAACTATGGCTACACCTTC. This encodes CASSYRVTGGAAGANYGYTF.

This clonotype was counted only a few times. V usage is TRBV4-1 and J usage is TRBJ1-5, with unresolved D. This CDR3 has 15 residues. Germline-derived CDR1 and CDR2 are MGHRA and YSYEKL. Trimming removed 0 bases from V and 0 bases from J, with 6 bases in between. CDR3 bases: TGCGCCAGCAGCCAAGATAGGAATAGCAATCAGCCCCAGCATTTT. It specifies CASSQDRNSNQPQHF.

This clonotype was found once. The chain uses TRBV28 and TRBJ2-5; 9 bases map to TRBD1. V lost 3 bases, J lost 4 bases, and 6 bases stayed unmatched. CDR3 length: 15 amino acids. Germline-derived CDR1 and CDR2 are MDHEN and SYDVKM. As DNA, the CDR3 is TGTGCCAGCAGTTTTGGGACAGGGATGGTAGAGACCCAGTACTTC. The encoded protein is CASSFGTGMVETQYF.

This clonotype showed up just a few times. This chain connects TRBV5-1 to TRBJ2-3; D is uncertain. Looked up from germline, CDR1 is SGHRS and CDR2 is YFSETQ. The CDR3 covers 15 residues. Trimming shortened V by 0 bases and J by 4 bases, and 12 bases separated the two germline ends. CDR3 nucleotide sequence: TGCGCCAGCAGCTTGGGACATTCGTTTTCAGATACGCAGTATTTT. Amino acid sequence: CASSLGHSFSDTQYF.

The CDR3, as DNA: TGTGCCAGCAGCGAACCGGGGGGCCCTACCTACAATGAGCAGTTCTTC. Amino acids: CASSEPGGPTYNEQFF. This rearrangement joins TRBV28 to TRBJ2-1; D possibly corresponds to TRBD2 (7 bases). Trimming stripped 6 bases from V and 2 bases from J, with 17 bases between. Germline V lookup: CDR1 MDHEN, CDR2 SYDVKM. The CDR3 runs to 16 residues.

The V call is TRBV24-1, the J call TRBJ2-5; D is ambiguous. The J call may be mistaken, given a closer DNA end match to TRBJ2-7. In germline, CDR1 is KGHDR, CDR2 SFDVKD. The CDR3 is 14 amino acids. CDR3: CATSDSWGTHEQYF. The CDR3 DNA is TGTGCCACCAGTGATTCCTGGGGTACCCACGAGCAGTACTTC.

This rearrangement joins TRBV28 to TRBJ2-2; no clear D gene. With 7 bases removed from V and 8 bases from J, the gap between germline ends came to 8 bases. Germline loops: CDR1 MDHEN, CDR2 SYDVKM. This CDR3 is built from 11 residues. The CDR3 reads CASTFRGELFF. CDR3 bases: TGTGCCAGCACCTTTAGGGGGGAGCTGTTTTTT.

The gene calls are TRBV7-3 and TRBJ1-2, with D unresolved. The CDR3 covers 15 residues. Germline values: CDR1 SGHTA, CDR2 FQGTGA. V was cut by 4 bases and J by 5 bases, with 17 bases left in between. The CDR3 region has the DNA TGTGCCAGCAGCTCGGGTCCGTCTCTTCAGTATGGCTACACCTTC. Its translation is CASSSGPSLQYGYTF. The full variable domain, completed using reference TRBV7-3 and TRBJ1-2, is GAGVSQTPSNKVTEKGKYVELRCDPISGHTALYWYRQSLGQGPEFLIYFQGTGAADDSGLPNDRFFAVRPEGSVSTLKIQRTERGDSAVYLCASSSGPSLQYGYTFGSGTRLTVV.